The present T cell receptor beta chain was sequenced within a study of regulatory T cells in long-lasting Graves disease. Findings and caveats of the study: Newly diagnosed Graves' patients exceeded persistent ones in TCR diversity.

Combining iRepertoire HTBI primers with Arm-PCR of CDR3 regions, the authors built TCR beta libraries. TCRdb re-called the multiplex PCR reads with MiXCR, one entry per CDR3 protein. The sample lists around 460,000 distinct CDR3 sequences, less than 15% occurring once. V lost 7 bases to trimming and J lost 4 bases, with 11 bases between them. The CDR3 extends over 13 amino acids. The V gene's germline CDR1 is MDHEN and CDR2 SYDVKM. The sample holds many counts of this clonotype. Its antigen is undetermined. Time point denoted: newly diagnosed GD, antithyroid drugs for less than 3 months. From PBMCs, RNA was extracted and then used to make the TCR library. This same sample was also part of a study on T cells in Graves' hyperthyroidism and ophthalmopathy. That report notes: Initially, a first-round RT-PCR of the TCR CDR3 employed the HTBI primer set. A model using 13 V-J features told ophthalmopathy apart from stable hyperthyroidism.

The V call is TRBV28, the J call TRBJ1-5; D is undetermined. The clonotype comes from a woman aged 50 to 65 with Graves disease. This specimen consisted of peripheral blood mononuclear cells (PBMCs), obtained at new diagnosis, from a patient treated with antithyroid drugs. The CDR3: CASTTDPNQPQHF. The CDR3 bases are TGTGCCAGCACCACAGATCCAAATCAGCCCCAGCATTTT. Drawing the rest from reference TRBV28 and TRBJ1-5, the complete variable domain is DVKVTQSSRYLVKRTGEKVFLECVQDMDHENMFWYRQDPGLGLRLIYFSYDVKMKEKGDIPEGYSVSREKKERFSLILESASTNQTSMYLCASTTDPNQPQHFGDGTRLSIL.